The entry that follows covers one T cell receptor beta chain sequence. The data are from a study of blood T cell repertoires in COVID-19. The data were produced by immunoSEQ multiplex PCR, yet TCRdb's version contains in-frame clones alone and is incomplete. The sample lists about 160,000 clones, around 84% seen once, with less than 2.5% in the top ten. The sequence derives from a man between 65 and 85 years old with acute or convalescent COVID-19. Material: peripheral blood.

This chain's CDR3 is CASSQRWRGTEETQYF. The CDR3 DNA reads TGTGCCAGCAGCCAGAGGTGGAGGGGGACAGAAGAGACCCAGTACTTC. The V and J genes are TRBV14 and TRBJ2-5; TRBD1 might be the D (7 bases). Germline CDR1 is SGHDN and CDR2 is FVKESK. The CDR3 is 16 residues long. Trimming took off 3 bases at V and 3 bases at J, with 17 bases between the two ends.